These T cell receptor beta chains were read from a single sample in a study of cytotoxic CD8 clonotypes in ibrutinib-treated CLL. Measured with immunoSEQ multiplex PCR; TCRdb has only the in-frame clones, and not every one. Of around 91,000 clones in the sample, about 82% were seen once. The material was PBMCs, obtained before ibrutinib treatment. The receptors stem from a human donor with chronic lymphocytic leukemia. Both conserved end residues are part of each CDR3. Each record gives: D gene, J gene, V gene, clone size, CDR3 DNA, CDR3 protein. The D gene is left open where the match is weak. Part of the rows lack a size; the others show once, few, many or a class for expanded clones.

>TRBD1|TRBJ2-1|TRBV7-9|.
TGTGCCAGCAGCACACGACAGGGGTCCTACAATGAGCAGTTCTTC
CASSTRQGSYNEQFF
>.|TRBJ2-7|TRBV7-7|.
TGTGCCAGCAGCTTAGGTGAGGGGGTGCCCTACGAGCAGTACTTC
CASSLGEGVPYEQYF
>.|TRBJ2-5|TRBV7-2|.
TGTGCCAGCAGCTTAGCGCCGGGGGGCTCTCAAGAGACCCAGTACTTC
CASSLAPGGSQETQYF
>.|TRBJ2-5|TRBV12-5|.
TGTGCTAGTGGCCGAGACCAGGGGCGAGTGTACCAAGAGACCCAGTACTTC
CASGRDQGRVYQETQYF
>.|TRBJ1-1|TRBV5-6|.
TGTGCCAGCGGGAATACAGGGCACACTGAAGCTTTCTTT
CASGNTGHTEAFF
>TRBD1|TRBJ1-2|TRBV5-3|once
TGTGCCAGAAGGCTCCGGGACAGGGAATCCTATGGCTACACCTTC
CARRLRDRESYGYTF
>TRBD1|TRBJ1-1|TRBV15|once
TGTGCCACCAGCAGCCGGGACAGGCAGAACACTGAAGCTTTCTTT
CATSSRDRQNTEAFF
>.|TRBJ1-3|TRBV14|.
TGTGCCAGCAGCCAAGAGGGCACCATATATTTT
CASSQEGTIYF
>TRBD1|TRBJ1-2|TRBV27|.
TGTGCCAGCACCCCCAACCTAGGAAGCAACCGGGACAGGGTCACACCCTCATATGGCTACACCTTC
CASTPNLGSNRDRVTPSYGYTF
>TRBD2|TRBJ2-5|TRBV19|.
TGTGCCAGTAGTATTCGACTAGCGGGAGGGTCAGAGACCCAGTACTTC
CASSIRLAGGSETQYF
>.|TRBJ2-7|TRBV20-1|.
TGCAGTGCTGAGACAGTCCGCGAGCAGTACTTC
CSAETVREQYF
>.|TRBJ1-5|TRBV9|once
TGTGCCAGCAGCCCCCGGACAGATCAGCCCCAGCATTTT
CASSPRTDQPQHF
>.|TRBJ2-5|TRBV7-2|.
TGTGCCAGCAGCTTACCCCCGGGATTTGAAGAGACCCAGTACTTC
CASSLPPGFEETQYF
>.|TRBJ2-7|TRBV5-1|.
TGCGCCAGCAGCTTGGAGGGGGTAGGCCCAGCCTACGAGCAGTACTTC
CASSLEGVGPAYEQYF
>.|TRBJ1-2|TRBV5-4|.
TGTGCCAGCAGCTTGGTAGGGGATCACTATGGCTACACCTTC
CASSLVGDHYGYTF
>TRBD2|TRBJ2-7|TRBV7-2|.
TGTGCCAGCAGCGCCGGGACTAGCGGCTCTTGGGAGCAGTACTTC
CASSAGTSGSWEQYF
>.|TRBJ2-7|TRBV6-1|.
TGTGCCAGTTCCAACTACGAGCAGTACTTC
CASSNYEQYF
>.|TRBJ2-5|TRBV7-2|.
TGTGCCAGCAGCTTAGAGAGTCTAGCTCGAGAGACCCAGTACTTC
CASSLESLARETQYF
>.|TRBJ2-7|TRBV5-6|.
TGTGCCAGCAGCTTGGGAGGGCCCCTGGGGCAGTACTTC
CASSLGGPLGQYF
>.|TRBJ1-5|TRBV15|.
TGTGCCACCAGCAGAGCTAATCAGCCCCAGCATTTT
CATSRANQPQHF
>.|TRBJ2-2|TRBV2|.
TGTGCCAGCAGTGACACTTCGAGACTCGACACCGGGGAGCTGTTTTTT
CASSDTSRLDTGELFF
>.|TRBJ2-1|TRBV9|.
TGTGCCAGCAGCGGATTGGGGGTGTCCTACAATGAGCAGTTCTTC
CASSGLGVSYNEQFF
>TRBD1|TRBJ2-4|TRBV5-4|.
TGTGCCAGCAGCTTCGACAGGGGGTCAAACATTCAGTACTTC
CASSFDRGSNIQYF
>TRBD2|TRBJ2-7|TRBV5-1|.
TGCGCCAGCAGTCCAGGACTAGTTGGTGTCTACGAGCAGTACTTC
CASSPGLVGVYEQYF
>TRBD2|TRBJ2-1|TRBV15|few
TGTGCCACCACCCCTGGCGGGAGGGCCGGGAATGAGCAGTTCTTC
CATTPGGRAGNEQFF
>.|TRBJ2-7|TRBV18|few
TGTGCCAGCTCACCCCCCACCACGCTAGCCGGCCGGGTCGAGCAGTACTTC
CASSPPTTLAGRVEQYF